The 5 T cell receptor beta chains reported below all come from one sample, sequenced in a study of T cell responses to AZD1222 COVID-19 vaccine. Produced via immunoSEQ multiplex PCR; TCRdb's table is partial and in-frame only. The table includes more than 85,000 clones, roughly 90% detected once. The sample was peripheral blood, taken on day 0 of AZD1222 vaccination. These receptors came from an adult in good health.

The rearrangement joins TRBV7-9 to TRBJ1-1, with TRBD1 as a possible D gene (6 bases). The CDR3 totals 13 residues. V was trimmed by 5 bases and J by 8 bases, leaving 15 bases between them. Germline V gene sequence: CDR1 SEHNR, CDR2 FQNEAQ (reference sequence). The CDR3 coding sequence is TGTGCCAGCAGCCTGAAGGGGGGAGTAGAAGCTTTCTTT. It translates to CASSLKGGVEAFF.

CDR3 DNA sequence: TGTGCCAGCAGCTTAGACAGTCCTAACTATGGCTACACCTTC. It yields the protein CASSLDSPNYGYTF. This rearrangement joins TRBV5-4 to TRBJ1-2, with D possibly matching TRBD1 (5 bases). This CDR3 has 14 residues. V was shortened by 2 bases and J by 0 bases, with 8 bases between the two germline ends. Germline V gene data show CDR1 as SGHNT and CDR2 as YYREEE (reference sequence).

The chain carries TRBV19 and TRBJ2-5, with D possibly matching TRBD2 (5 bases). The CDR3 has 13 residues. Germline V gene sequence: CDR1 LNHDA, CDR2 SQIVND (reference sequence). Trimming stripped 4 bases from V and 4 bases from J, with 10 bases between. This chain's CDR3 is CASSRAGGETQYF. CDR3 sequence (DNA): TGTGCCAGTAGTAGGGCAGGAGGAGAGACCCAGTACTTC.

The rearrangement links TRBV6-5 to TRBJ1-4; no definite D call. Per the germline V gene, CDR1 is MNHEY and CDR2 is SVGAGI. V lost 4 bases and J lost 4, with 10 bases in between. This CDR3 is 14 amino acids long. CDR3 protein: CASSFHNNNEKLFF. Written as DNA, the CDR3 is TGTGCCAGCAGTTTCCACAACAATAATGAAAAACTGTTTTTT.

The chain recombines TRBV3-1 (or the pseudogene TRBV3-2) with TRBJ2-7; 9 nucleotides line up with TRBD1. The CDR3 spans 15 residues. Trimming at V came to 6 bases and at J to 0 bases, leaving 6 bases not matched to a gene. The V gene's germline CDR1 is LGHDT and CDR2 YNNKEL (reference sequence). Here the CDR3 reads CASSRDRVNSYEQYF. In nucleotides, the CDR3 is TGTGCCAGCAGTCGGGACAGGGTAAACTCCTACGAGCAGTACTTC.